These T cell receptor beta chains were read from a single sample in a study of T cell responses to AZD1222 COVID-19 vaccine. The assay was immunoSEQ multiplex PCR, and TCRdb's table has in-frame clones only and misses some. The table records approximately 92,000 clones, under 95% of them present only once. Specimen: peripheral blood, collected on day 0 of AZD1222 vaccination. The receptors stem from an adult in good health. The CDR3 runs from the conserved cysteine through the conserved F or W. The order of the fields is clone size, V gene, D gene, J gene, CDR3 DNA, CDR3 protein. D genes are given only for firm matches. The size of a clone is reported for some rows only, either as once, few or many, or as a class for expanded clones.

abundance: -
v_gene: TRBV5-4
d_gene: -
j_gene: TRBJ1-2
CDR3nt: TGTGCCAGCAGCCTAGGACTGTGGGGCTACACCTTC
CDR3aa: CASSLGLWGYTF

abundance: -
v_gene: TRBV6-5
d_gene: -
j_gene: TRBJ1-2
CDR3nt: TGTGCCAGCAGTTACTCGACGGCGGGGAGCGGCTACACCTTC
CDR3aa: CASSYSTAGSGYTF

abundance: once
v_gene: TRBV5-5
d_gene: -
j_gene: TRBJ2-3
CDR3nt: TGTGCCAGCAGCGACACGAAGGGGAACACAGATACGCAGTATTTT
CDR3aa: CASSDTKGNTDTQYF

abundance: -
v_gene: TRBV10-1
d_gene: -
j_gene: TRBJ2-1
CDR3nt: TGCGCCAGCAGGGTCCACCGGGATTCAAGGTGGGATGAGCAGTTCTTC
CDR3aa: CASRVHRDSRWDEQFF

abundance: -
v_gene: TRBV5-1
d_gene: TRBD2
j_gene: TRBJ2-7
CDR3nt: TGCGCCAGCAGCTTGGCAGCGGGGGGATACGAGCAGTACTTC
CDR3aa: CASSLAAGGYEQYF

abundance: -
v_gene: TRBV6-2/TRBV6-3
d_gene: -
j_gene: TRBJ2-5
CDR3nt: TGTGCCAGCAGTTACGGCGGGGCATGGACGGAGACCCAGTACTTC
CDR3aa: CASSYGGAWTETQYF

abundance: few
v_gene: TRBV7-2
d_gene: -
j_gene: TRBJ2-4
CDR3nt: TGTGCCAGCAGCTTAGTAGCCCTAGCCAAAAACATTCAGTACTTC
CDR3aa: CASSLVALAKNIQYF

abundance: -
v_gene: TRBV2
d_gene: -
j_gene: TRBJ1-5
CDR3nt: TGTGCCAGCAGTGAAGCGTCCGGCCTTCCAAGTCAGCCCCAGCATTTT
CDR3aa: CASSEASGLPSQPQHF

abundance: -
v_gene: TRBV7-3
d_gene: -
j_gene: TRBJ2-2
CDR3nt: TGTGCCAGCAGCTCCAGGGTTTCCACCGGGGAGCTGTTTTTT
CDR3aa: CASSSRVSTGELFF

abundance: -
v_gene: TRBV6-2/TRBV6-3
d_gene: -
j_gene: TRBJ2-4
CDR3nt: TGTGCCAGCAGTTCGGCGAGTCAAAACATTCAGTACTTC
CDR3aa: CASSSASQNIQYF

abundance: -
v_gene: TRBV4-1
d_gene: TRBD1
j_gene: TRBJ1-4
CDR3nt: TGCGCCAGCAGCCTCCCCACGGGACAGGGGCGCGCCGGGGAAAAACTGTTTTTT
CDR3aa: CASSLPTGQGRAGEKLFF

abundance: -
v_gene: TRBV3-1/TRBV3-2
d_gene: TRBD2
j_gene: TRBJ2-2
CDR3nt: TGTGCCAGCGCGCAGTTTCTAGCGGGGGCCCCGGGCACCGGGGAGCTGTTTTTT
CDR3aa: CASAQFLAGAPGTGELFF

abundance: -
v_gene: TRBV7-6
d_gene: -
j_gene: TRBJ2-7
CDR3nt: TGTGCCAGCAGCCTTACAAGGGGTAAGGGCGAGCAGTACTTC
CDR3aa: CASSLTRGKGEQYF

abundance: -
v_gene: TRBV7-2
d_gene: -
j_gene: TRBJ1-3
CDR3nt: TGTGCCAGCAGCTTTGGCTCTGGAAACACCATATATTTT
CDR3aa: CASSFGSGNTIYF

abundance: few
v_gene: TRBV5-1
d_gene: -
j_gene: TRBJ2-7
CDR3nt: TGCGCCAGCAGCTTGGTACAGGGGAGGTACGAGCAGTACTTC
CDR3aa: CASSLVQGRYEQYF

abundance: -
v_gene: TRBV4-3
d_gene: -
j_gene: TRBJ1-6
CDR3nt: TGCGCCAGCAGCCAAGGGACGGAGGTTAATTCACCCCTCCACTTT
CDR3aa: CASSQGTEVNSPLHF

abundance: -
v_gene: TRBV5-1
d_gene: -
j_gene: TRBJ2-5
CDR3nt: TGCGCCAGCAGCTTGGTGGGCCAGGTAGGAGAGACCCAGTACTTC
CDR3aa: CASSLVGQVGETQYF

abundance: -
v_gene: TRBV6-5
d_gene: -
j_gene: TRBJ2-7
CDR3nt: TGTGCCAGCAGTTACAGCACAGGACGGGAGCAGTACTTC
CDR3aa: CASSYSTGREQYF

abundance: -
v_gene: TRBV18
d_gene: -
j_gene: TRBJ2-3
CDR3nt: TGTGCCAGCTCACCGTCTTCCCAGGGAAGTTTTGCGGATACGCAGTATTTT
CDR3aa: CASSPSSQGSFADTQYF

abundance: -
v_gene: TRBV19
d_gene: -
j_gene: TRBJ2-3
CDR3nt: TGTGCCAGTAGTATGAGGGCACCCACAGATACGCAGTATTTT
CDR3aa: CASSMRAPTDTQYF

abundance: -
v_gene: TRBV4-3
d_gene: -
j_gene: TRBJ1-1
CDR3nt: TGCGCCAGCAGCCAAGTCGGGGGTACTGAAGCTTTCTTT
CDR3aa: CASSQVGGTEAFF

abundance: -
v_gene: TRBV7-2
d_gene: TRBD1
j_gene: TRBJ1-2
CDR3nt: TGTGCCAGCAGCGACACTAATGGACAGGGGGACTATGGCTACACCTTC
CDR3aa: CASSDTNGQGDYGYTF

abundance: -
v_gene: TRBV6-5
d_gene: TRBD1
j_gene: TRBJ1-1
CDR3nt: TGTGCCAGCAGAGGGACAGGGAAGAACACTGAAGCTTTCTTT
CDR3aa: CASRGTGKNTEAFF

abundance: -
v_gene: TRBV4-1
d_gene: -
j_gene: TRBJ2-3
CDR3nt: TGCGCCAGCAGCCGAGCAGGGGCTACCACAGATACGCAGTATTTT
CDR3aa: CASSRAGATTDTQYF

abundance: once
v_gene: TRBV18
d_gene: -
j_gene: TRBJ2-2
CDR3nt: TGTGCCAGCTCACCAGTCTGGGCAGCGAACACCGGGGAGCTGTTTTTT
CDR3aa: CASSPVWAANTGELFF

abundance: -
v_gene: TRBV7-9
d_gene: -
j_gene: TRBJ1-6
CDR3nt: TGTGCCAGCAGCTTAGCCGGGGTCTCACCCCTCCACTTT
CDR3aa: CASSLAGVSPLHF

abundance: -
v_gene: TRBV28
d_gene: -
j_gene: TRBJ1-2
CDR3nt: TGTGCCAGCAGTAAAAACAGGCCCCTGAAAGCGAGCTATGGCTACACCTTC
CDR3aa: CASSKNRPLKASYGYTF

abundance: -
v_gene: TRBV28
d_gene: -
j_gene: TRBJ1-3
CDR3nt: TGTGCCAGCAGTTTATTAAGCTCTGGAAACACCATATATTTT
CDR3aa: CASSLLSSGNTIYF

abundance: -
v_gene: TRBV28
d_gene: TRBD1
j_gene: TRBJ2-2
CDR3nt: TGTGCCAGCAGTTCTTCTAGGGGGCTCAGCACCGGGGAGCTGTTTTTT
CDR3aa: CASSSSRGLSTGELFF

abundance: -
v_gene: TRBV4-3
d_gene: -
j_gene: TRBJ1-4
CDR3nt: TGCGCCAGCAGCCAAGTGTACAGTGGTGAAAAACTGTTTTTT
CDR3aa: CASSQVYSGEKLFF

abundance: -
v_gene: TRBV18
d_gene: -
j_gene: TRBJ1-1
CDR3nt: TGTGCCAGCTCACCATTCGAGGGTCGAGGAACTGAAGCTTTCTTT
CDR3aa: CASSPFEGRGTEAFF

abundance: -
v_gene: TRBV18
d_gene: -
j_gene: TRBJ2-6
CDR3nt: TGTGCCAGCTCCCCCATGGCAGCCTCTCCATCTGGGGCCAACGTCCTGACTTTC
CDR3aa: CASSPMAASPSGANVLTF

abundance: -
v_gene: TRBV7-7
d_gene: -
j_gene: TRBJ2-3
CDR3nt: TGTGCTAGCAGCTTATCCTGGACAGCCACAGATACGCAGTATTTT
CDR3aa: CASSLSWTATDTQYF

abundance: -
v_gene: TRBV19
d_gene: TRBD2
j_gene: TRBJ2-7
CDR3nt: TGTGCCAGTAGTATGGTCTGGGAGGGCTCCTACGAGCAGTACTTC
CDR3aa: CASSMVWEGSYEQYF

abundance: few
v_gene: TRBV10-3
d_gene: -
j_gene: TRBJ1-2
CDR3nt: TGTGCCATCAGTGAAATGGCAGGGAGCTATGGCTACACCTTC
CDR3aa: CAISEMAGSYGYTF

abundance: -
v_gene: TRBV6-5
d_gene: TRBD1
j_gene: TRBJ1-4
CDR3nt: TGTGCCAGCAGTCCACTCGACAGGGGGCACGGAAAACTGTTTTTT
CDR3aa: CASSPLDRGHGKLFF

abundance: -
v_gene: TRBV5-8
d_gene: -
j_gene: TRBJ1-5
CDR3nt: TGTGCCAGCAGCTTGGACGGGAATCAGCCCCAGCATTTT
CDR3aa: CASSLDGNQPQHF

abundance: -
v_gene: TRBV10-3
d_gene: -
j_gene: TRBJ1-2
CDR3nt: TGTGCCATCAGAGGACTAGCGGACTATGGCTACACCTTC
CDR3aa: CAIRGLADYGYTF

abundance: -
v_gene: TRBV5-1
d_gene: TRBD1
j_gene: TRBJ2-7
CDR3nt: TGCGCCAGCAGCCAGAGACAGGGGAATGACGAGCAGTACTTC
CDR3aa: CASSQRQGNDEQYF

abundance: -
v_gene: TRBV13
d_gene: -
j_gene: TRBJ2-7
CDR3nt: TGTGCCAGCAGCTCCGAGGGCGGCAGGTTGACCGAGCAGTACTTC
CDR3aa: CASSSEGGRLTEQYF

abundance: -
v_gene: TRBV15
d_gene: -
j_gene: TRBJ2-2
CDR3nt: TGTGCCACCAGCAGAGATTCAGGGACTAACACCGGGGAGCTGTTTTTT
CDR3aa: CATSRDSGTNTGELFF

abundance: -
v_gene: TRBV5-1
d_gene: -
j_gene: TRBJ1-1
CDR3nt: TGCGCCAGCAGCTTGGCAGCGGGGAACACTGAAGCTTTCTTT
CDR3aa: CASSLAAGNTEAFF

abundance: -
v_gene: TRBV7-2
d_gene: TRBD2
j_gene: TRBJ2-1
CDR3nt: TGTGCCAGCAGCCCGCTTGCGGGGGGGGCAGGTGAGCAGTTCTTC
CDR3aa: CASSPLAGGAGEQFF

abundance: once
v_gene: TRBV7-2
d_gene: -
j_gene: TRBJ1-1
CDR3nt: TGTGCCAGCAGCTTAGGCCAGGGGAACACTGAAGCTTTCTTT
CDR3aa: CASSLGQGNTEAFF

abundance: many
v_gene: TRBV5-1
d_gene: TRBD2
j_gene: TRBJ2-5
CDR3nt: TGCGCCAGCAGCTTGGCTCCTAGCGGGGTACAAGAGACCCAGTACTTC
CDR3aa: CASSLAPSGVQETQYF

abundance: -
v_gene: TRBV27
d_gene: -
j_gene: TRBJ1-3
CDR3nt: TGTGCCAGCGGGGACGTTACCACCTCTGGAAACACCATATATTTT
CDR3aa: CASGDVTTSGNTIYF